Sequencing of this TCR beta chain was carried out in a study of response to subunit inactivated influenza vaccine. Only a few counts were recorded for this clonotype. As yet, its antigen is unknown. General observations from the study: T cells newly recruited by each seasonal influenza vaccination are few, the authors suggested.

The germline V and J ends were trimmed by 5 bases and 6 bases, with 16 bases remaining between them. The CDR3 length is 14 residues. A single record per CDR3 protein comes from TCRdb applying MiXCR to the RT-PCR reads. Of approximately 730,000 distinct CDR3 sequences in the sample, over 11% were seen once. This specimen was PBMCs from blood, taken 14 to 15 days before vaccination. The sequence came from a man aged 45-65 years who received an inactivated influenza vaccine. The chain combines TRBV12-3 or TRBV12-4 with TRBJ1-1; D remains unclear. The CDR3 loop is CASSNSDGVPEAFF. The CDR3 DNA follows: TGTGCCAGCAGTAACTCGGACGGGGTTCCTGAAGCTTTCTTT.